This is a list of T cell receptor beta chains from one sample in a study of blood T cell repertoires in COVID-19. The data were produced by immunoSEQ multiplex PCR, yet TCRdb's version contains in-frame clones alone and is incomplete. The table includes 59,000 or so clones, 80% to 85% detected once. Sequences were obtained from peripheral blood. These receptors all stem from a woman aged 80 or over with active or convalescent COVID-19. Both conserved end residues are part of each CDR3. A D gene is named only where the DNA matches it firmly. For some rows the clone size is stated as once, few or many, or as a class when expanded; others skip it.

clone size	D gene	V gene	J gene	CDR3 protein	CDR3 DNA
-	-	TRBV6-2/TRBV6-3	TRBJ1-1	CASTPAGTRGEAFF	TGTGCCAGCACCCCCGCCGGAACCCGGGGTGAAGCTTTCTTT
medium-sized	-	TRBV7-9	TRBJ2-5	CASWGTRGGPRHGETQYF	TGTGCCAGCTGGGGGACTCGCGGGGGCCCCCGCCACGGAGAGACCCAGTACTTC
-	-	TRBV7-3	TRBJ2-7	CASSLNPGSLGEQYF	TGTGCCAGCAGCTTAAATCCCGGGTCCCTAGGCGAGCAGTACTTC
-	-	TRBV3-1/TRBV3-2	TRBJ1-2	CASSQAQVGGYTF	TGTGCCAGCAGCCAAGCTCAGGTTGGTGGCTACACCTTC
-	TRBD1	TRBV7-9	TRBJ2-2	CASSPGQGNTGELFF	TGTGCCAGCAGCCCGGGACAGGGAAATACCGGGGAGCTGTTTTTT
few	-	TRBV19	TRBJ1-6	CASSQYPSPLHF	TGTGCCAGTAGTCAGTACCCGTCACCCCTCCACTTT
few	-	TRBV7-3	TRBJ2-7	CASSLAEGRYEQYF	TGTGCCAGCAGCTTAGCAGAGGGCAGGTACGAGCAGTACTTC
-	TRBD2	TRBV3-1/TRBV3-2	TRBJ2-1	CASSLWEQRGGPLFF	TGTGCCAGCAGCCTGTGGGAGCAGCGGGGGGGCCCTCTGTTCTTC
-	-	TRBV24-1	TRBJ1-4	CATGVAAQGNEKLFF	TGTGCCACCGGGGTGGCGGCACAGGGCAATGAAAAACTGTTTTTT
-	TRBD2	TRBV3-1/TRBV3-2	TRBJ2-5	CASQTSGGTETQYF	TGTGCCAGCCAGACTAGCGGGGGGACTGAGACCCAGTACTTC
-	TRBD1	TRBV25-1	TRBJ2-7	CASSDPRDRDYEQYF	TGTGCCAGCAGTGATCCCCGGGACAGGGACTACGAGCAGTACTTC
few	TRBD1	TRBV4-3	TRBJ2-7	CASSQEGQGTYEQYF	TGCGCCAGCAGCCAAGAGGGACAGGGAACCTACGAGCAGTACTTC
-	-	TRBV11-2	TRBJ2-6	CASSPRALTGTGANVLTF	TGTGCCAGCAGCCCCCGGGCCCTAACGGGGACTGGGGCCAACGTCCTGACTTTC
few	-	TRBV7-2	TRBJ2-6	CASSLGTYPPNVLTF	TGTGCCAGCAGCTTGGGCACCTACCCTCCCAACGTCCTGACTTTC
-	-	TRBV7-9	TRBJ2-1	CASSLVGGPYNEQFF	TGTGCCAGCAGCTTAGTGGGGGGGCCCTACAATGAGCAGTTCTTC
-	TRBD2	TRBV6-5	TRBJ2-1	CASSYSGGTYNEQFF	TGTGCCAGCAGTTACAGCGGGGGAACCTACAATGAGCAGTTCTTC
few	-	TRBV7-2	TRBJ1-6	CASSPNIPGYGSPLHF	TGTGCCAGCAGTCCAAACATTCCAGGGTATGGTTCACCCCTCCACTTT
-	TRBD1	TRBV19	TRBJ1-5	CASSTYHGQGLNQPQHF	TGTGCCAGTAGTACTTACCATGGACAGGGGCTAAATCAGCCCCAGCATTTT
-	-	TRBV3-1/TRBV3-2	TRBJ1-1	CASSPAANTEAFF	TGTGCCAGCAGCCCCGCGGCGAACACTGAAGCTTTCTTT
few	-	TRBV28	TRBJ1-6	CASSSQGTGNSPLHF	TGTGCCAGCAGTTCCCAAGGAACGGGGAATTCACCCCTCCACTTT
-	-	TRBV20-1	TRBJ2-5	CSASGYRETQYF	TGCAGTGCTAGTGGCTACCGGGAGACCCAGTACTTC
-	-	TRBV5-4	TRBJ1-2	CASSLASGAAGNYGYTF	TGTGCCAGCAGCTTGGCCTCCGGGGCAGCGGGCAACTATGGCTACACCTTC
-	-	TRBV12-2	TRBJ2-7	CASRLGGISGEQYF	TGTGCAAGTCGCTTAGGCGGAATTAGTGGCGAGCAGTACTTC
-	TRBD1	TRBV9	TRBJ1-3	CASSVDQGGTGNTIYF	TGTGCCAGCAGCGTAGATCAGGGGGGAACTGGAAACACCATATATTTT
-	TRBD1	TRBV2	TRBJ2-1	CASSDEWDRSYNEQFF	TGTGCCAGCAGTGACGAGTGGGACAGGAGCTACAATGAGCAGTTCTTC
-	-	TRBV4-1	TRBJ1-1	CASSQASGPLFYATFF	TGCGCCAGCAGCCAAGCTAGCGGCCCTCTGTTTTACGCTACTTTCTTT
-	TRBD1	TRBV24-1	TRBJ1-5	CATSGTQGQPQHF	TGTGCCACCTCCGGGACACAGGGGCAGCCCCAGCATTTT
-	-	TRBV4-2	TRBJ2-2	CASSQSNTGELFF	TGTGCCAGCAGCCAATCAAACACCGGGGAGCTGTTTTTT
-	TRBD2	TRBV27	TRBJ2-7	CASSVAGGSSYEQYF	TGTGCCAGCAGTGTAGCGGGGGGGAGCTCCTACGAGCAGTACTTC
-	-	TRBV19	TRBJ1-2	CASSMSGTIVNYGYTF	TGTGCCAGTAGTATGAGTGGGACAATCGTTAACTATGGCTACACCTTC
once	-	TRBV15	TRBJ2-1	CATSKGGSYNEQFF	TGTGCCACCAGCAAGGGGGGGTCCTACAATGAGCAGTTCTTC
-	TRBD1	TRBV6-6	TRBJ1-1	CASSQSGQGAAEAFF	TGTGCCAGCAGTCAATCGGGACAGGGGGCGGCTGAAGCTTTCTTT
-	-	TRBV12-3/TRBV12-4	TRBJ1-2	CASTRGGGYTF	TGTGCCAGCACCCGGGGGGGAGGCTACACCTTC
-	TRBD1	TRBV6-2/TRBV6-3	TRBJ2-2	CASSYPPGQPTGELFF	TGTGCCAGCAGTTACCCACCGGGACAGCCTACCGGGGAGCTGTTTTTT
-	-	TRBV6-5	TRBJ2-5	CASRRTSQETQYF	TGTGCCAGCAGGAGGACAAGCCAAGAGACCCAGTACTTC
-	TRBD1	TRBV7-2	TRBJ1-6	CASSFDRDSPLHF	TGTGCCAGCAGCTTCGACAGGGACTCACCCCTCCACTTT
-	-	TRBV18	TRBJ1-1	CASSPVGQQGTEAFF	TGTGCCAGCTCACCAGTCGGTCAGCAGGGCACTGAAGCTTTCTTT